The clone carrying this T cell receptor beta chain appeared a few times. Its antigen is not known. This entry is derived from a study of vaccination and CD4 T cells after COVID-19. Broader study findings: Median SARS-CoV-2-reactive clonotypes rose from roughly 19 to 38, not significantly. Convalescent patients gained a median 86.3% of their reactive clones only post-vaccination. Convalescent patients' vaccine-specific clones were spike mono-reactive in 304 of 307 cases.

This CDR3 has 15 amino acids. Trimming left V 3 bases short and J 3 bases short, with 14 bases between. Germline V gene sequence: CDR1 SGHTA, CDR2 FQGTGA. The Oncomine TCR Beta short-read assay was applied to DNA of cultured CD4+ T cells. Via MiXCR, TCRdb re-called the PCR reads, giving one row per CDR3 protein. The table records around 13,000 distinct CDR3 sequences, roughly 48% of them present only once. Described treatment: approximately 9-day PBMC culture with coronavirus spike peptide pools or control peptides (ViraFEST assay). The receptor's source is a human donor who had recovered from COVID-19. This chain links TRBV7-3 with TRBJ1-1; D may be TRBD1 (6 bases). Material: CD4+ T cells from blood, cultured in vitro. The CDR3 spells CASSLWGGRDTEAFF. CDR3 nucleotide sequence: TGTGCCAGCAGCTTGTGGGGGGGCAGGGACACTGAAGCTTTCTTT. The complete variable domain, with remaining parts taken from reference TRBV7-3 and TRBJ1-1, reads GAGVSQTPSNKVTEKGKYVELRCDPISGHTALYWYRQSLGQGPEFLIYFQGTGAADDSGLPNDRFFAVRPEGSVSTLKIQRTERGDSAVYLCASSLWGGRDTEAFFGQGTRLTVV.